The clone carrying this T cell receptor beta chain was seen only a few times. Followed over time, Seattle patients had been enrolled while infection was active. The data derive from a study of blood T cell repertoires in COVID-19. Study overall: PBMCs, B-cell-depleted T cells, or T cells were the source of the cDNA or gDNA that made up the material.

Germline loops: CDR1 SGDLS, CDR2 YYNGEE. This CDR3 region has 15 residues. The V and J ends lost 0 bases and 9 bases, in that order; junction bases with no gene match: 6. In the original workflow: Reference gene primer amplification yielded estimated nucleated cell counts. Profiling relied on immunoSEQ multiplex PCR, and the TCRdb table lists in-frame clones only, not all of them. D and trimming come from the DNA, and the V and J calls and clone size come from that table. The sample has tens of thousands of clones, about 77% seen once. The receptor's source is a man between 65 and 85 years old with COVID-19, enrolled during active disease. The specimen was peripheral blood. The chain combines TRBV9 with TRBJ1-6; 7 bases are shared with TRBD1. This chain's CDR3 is CASSVEQGVGSPLHF. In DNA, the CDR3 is TGTGCCAGCAGCGTAGAGCAGGGGGTTGGTTCACCCCTCCACTTT. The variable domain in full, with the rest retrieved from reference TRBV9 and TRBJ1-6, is DSGVTQTPKHLITATGQRVTLRCSPRSGDLSVYWYQQSLDQGLQFLIQYYNGEERAKGNILERFSAQQFPDLHSELNLSSLELGDSALYFCASSVEQGVGSPLHFGNGTRLTVT.